The clone carrying this T cell receptor (beta chain) was recorded only once. The sample belongs to a study of blood T cell repertoires in COVID-19. Study in general: There were acute and convalescent COVID-19 samples, and they came from the United States, Italy and Spain. The analysed material was cDNA or gDNA that came from T cells, B-cell-depleted T cells, or PBMCs.

In the authors' methods: Reference gene primer amplification yielded estimated nucleated cell counts. The protocol was immunoSEQ multiplex PCR, while the TCRdb copy is restricted to in-frame clones and leaves out a portion. V and J calls and clone size are copied from that table; D and trimming were computed from the DNA. Here the sample spans 120,000 or so clones, 85% being singletons. The sequenced sample consisted of peripheral blood. The receptor's source is an elderly woman with acute or convalescent COVID-19.

The CDR3 protein is CASSDREGAHADTQYF. The DNA for the CDR3 is TGTGCCAGCAGCGACAGGGAAGGGGCACACGCAGATACGCAGTATTTT. V is TRBV7-8 and J is TRBJ2-3; 7 nucleotides line up with TRBD1. CDR1 and CDR2 (germline): SGHVS, FQNEAQ. Trimming removed 5 bases from V and 4 bases from J; junction bases left unmatched: 12. The CDR3 covers 16 residues.